This T cell receptor beta chain was profiled in a study of cytotoxic CD8 clonotypes in ibrutinib-treated CLL. The overall study: Within the patient group, 11 were relapsed/refractory and about 15 treatment-naive, and about 17 were IGHV unmutated.

TCRdb keeps only in-frame clones here, not all; method: immunoSEQ multiplex PCR. The sample lists roughly 110,000 clones; 45% to 65% were seen once. The CDR3 runs 14 residues. The junction had 5 bases not matched to a gene; V was cut back by 2 bases and J by 8 bases. CDR1 GTSNPN and CDR2 SVGIG come from the germline V gene (reference sequence). The origin of this receptor is a human donor with chronic lymphocytic leukemia. The chain is built from TRBV30 and TRBJ2-1; 11 bases match TRBD2. The input for sequencing was PBMCs, taken after 24 months of ibrutinib treatment. The CDR3 DNA follows: TGTGCCTGGAGTCGTAGCGGGGGGGCGGATGAGCAGTTCTTC. Amino acid sequence: CAWSRSGGADEQFF.